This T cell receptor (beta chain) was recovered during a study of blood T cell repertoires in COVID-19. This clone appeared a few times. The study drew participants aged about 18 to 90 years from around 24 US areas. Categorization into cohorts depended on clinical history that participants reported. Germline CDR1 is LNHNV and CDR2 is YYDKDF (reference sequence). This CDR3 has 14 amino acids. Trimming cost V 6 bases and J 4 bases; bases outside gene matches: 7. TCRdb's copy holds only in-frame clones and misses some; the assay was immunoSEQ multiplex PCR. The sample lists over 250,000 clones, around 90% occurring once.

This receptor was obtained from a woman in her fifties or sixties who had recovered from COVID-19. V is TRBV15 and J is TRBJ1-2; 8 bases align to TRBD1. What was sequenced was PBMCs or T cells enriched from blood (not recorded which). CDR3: CATRPTGAGYGYTF. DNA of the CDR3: TGTGCCACCAGACCGACAGGGGCGGGCTATGGCTACACCTTC.